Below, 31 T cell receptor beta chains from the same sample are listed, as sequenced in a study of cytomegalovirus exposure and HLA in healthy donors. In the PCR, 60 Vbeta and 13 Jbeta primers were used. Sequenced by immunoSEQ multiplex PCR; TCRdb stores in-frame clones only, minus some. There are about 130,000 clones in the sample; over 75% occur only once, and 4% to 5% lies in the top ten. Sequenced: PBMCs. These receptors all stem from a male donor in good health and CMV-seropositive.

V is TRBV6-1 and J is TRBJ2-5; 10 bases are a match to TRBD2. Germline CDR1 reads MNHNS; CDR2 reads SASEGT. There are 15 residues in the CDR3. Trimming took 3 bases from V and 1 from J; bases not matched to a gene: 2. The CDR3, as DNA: TGTGCCAGCAGTGATTTAGCGGGAGGCCAAGAGACCCAGTACTTC. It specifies CASSDLAGGQETQYF.

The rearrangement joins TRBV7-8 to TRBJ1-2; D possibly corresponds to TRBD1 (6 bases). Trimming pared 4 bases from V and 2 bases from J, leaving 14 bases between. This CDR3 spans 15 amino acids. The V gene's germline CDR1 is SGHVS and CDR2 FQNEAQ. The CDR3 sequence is CASSYDRRGNYGYTF. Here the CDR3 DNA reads TGTGCCAGCAGCTATGACAGGAGAGGAAACTATGGCTACACCTTC.

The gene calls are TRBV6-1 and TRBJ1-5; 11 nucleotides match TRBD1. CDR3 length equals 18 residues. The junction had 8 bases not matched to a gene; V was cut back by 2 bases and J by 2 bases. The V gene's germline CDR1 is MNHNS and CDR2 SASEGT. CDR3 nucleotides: TGTGCCAGCAGTGAAATTTCCCGGGACAGGGGGGGCAATCAGCCCCAGCATTTT. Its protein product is CASSEISRDRGGNQPQHF.

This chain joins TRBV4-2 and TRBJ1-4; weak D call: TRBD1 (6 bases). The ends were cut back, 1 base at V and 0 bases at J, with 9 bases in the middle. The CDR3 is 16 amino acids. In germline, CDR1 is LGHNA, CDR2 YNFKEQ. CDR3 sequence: CASSQGTAATNEKLFF. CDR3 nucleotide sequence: TGTGCCAGCAGCCAAGGGACAGCAGCAACTAATGAAAAACTGTTTTTT.

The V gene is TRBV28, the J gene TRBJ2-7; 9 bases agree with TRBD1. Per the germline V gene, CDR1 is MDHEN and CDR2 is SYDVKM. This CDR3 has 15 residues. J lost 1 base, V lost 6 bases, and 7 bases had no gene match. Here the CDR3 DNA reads TGTGCCAGCAGGGGACAGGGAATTTTTTCCTACGAGCAGTACTTC. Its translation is CASRGQGIFSYEQYF.

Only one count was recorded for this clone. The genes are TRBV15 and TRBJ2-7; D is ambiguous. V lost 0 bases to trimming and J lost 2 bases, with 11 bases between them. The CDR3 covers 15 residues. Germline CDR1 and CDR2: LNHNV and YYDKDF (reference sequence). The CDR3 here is CATSRDRDWPYEQYF. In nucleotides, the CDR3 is TGTGCCACCAGCAGAGATCGCGACTGGCCCTACGAGCAGTACTTC.

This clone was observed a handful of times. The DNA for the CDR3 is TGTGCCAGCAGTTTATGGGGGTCCGGGACAAAAGAGACCCAGTACTTC. Its protein is CASSLWGSGTKETQYF. The gene calls are TRBV28 and TRBJ2-5, with D maybe TRBD1 (6 bases). The CDR3 is made up of 16 amino acids. V was clipped by 0 bases and J by 3 bases, with 14 bases between them. Germline lookup yields CDR1 MDHEN and CDR2 SYDVKM.

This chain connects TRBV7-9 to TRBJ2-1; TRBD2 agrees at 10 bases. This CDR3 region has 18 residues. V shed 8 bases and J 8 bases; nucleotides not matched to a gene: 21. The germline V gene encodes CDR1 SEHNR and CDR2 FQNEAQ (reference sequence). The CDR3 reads CASRSRLAGADDRDEQFF. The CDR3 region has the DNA TGTGCCAGCCGCAGTAGGCTAGCGGGGGCCGACGATAGGGATGAGCAGTTCTTC.

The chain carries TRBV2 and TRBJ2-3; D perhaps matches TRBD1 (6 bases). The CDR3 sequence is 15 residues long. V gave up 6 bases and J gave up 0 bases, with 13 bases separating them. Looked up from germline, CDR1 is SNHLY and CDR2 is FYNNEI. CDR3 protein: CASRLTGLSTDTQYF. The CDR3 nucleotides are TGTGCCAGCAGATTGACAGGTTTGAGCACAGATACGCAGTATTTT.

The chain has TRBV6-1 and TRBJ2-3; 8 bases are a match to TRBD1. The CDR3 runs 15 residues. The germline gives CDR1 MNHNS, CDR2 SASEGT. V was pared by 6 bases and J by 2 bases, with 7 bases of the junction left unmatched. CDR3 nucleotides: TGTGCCAGCAGCCTGGGACAGGTCGCCACAGATACGCAGTATTTT. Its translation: CASSLGQVATDTQYF.

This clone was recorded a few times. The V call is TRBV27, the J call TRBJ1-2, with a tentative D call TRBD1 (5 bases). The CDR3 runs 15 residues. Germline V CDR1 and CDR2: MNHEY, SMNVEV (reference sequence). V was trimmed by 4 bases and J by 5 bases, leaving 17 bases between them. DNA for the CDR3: TGTGCCAGCAGTTGGGGAGGGGCCGGGGGGTATGGCTACACCTTC. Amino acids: CASSWGGAGGYGYTF.

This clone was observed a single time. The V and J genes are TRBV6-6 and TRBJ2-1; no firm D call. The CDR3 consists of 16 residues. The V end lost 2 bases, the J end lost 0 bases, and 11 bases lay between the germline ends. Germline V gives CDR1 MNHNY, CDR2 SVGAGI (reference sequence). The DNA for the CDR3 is TGTGCCAGCAGTTACCCGGCAGAGCGCTCCTACAATGAGCAGTTCTTC. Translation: CASSYPAERSYNEQFF.

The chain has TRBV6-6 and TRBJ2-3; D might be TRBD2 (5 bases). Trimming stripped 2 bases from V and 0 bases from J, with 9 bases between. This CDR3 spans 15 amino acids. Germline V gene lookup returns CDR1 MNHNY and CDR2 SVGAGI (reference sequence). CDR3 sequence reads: CASSYPDSSTDTQYF. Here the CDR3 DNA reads TGTGCCAGCAGTTACCCGGACTCTAGCACAGATACGCAGTATTTT.

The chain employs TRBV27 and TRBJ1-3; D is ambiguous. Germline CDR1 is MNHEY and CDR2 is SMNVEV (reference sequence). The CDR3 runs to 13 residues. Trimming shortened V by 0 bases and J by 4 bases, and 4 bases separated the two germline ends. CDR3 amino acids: CASSLSSGNTIYF. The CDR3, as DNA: TGTGCCAGCAGTTTATCCTCCGGAAACACCATATATTTT.

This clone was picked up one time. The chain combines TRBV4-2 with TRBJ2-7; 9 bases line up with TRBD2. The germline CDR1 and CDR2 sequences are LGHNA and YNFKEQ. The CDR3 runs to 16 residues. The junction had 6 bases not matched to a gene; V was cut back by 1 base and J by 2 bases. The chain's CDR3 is CASSQGWSGGTYEQYF. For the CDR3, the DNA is TGTGCCAGCAGCCAAGGATGGAGCGGGGGGACCTACGAGCAGTACTTC.

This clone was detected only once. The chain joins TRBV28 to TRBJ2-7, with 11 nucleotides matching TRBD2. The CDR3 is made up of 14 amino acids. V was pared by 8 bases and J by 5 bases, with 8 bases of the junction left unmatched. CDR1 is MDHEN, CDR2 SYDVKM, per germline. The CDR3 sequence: CASENLAGGHEQYF. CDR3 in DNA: TGTGCCAGCGAAAACCTAGCGGGAGGCCACGAGCAGTACTTC.

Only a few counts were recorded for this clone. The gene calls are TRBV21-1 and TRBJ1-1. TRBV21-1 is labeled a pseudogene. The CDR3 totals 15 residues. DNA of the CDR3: TGTGCCAGCAGCAAACGCACGCTGCGGTCCACTGAAGCTTTCTTT. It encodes CASSKRTLRSTEAFF.

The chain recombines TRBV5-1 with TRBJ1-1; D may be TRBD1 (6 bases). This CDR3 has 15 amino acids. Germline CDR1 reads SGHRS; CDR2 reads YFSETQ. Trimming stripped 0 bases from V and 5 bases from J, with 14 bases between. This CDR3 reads CASSLVQGRGTEAFF. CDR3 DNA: TGCGCCAGCAGCTTGGTCCAGGGGCGCGGTACTGAAGCTTTCTTT.

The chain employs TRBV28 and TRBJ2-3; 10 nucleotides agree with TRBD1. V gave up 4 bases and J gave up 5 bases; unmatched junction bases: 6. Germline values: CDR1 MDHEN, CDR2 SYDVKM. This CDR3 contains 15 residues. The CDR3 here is CASSSRDRGGDTQYF. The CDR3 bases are TGTGCCAGCAGTTCCAGGGACAGGGGTGGAGATACGCAGTATTTT.

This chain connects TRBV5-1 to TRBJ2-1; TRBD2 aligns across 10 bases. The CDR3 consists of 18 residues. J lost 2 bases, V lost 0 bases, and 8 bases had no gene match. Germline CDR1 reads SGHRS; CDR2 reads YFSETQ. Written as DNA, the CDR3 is TGCGCCAGCAGCTTGGTACCTAGCGGGAGTTCAACCTACAATGAGCAGTTCTTC. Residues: CASSLVPSGSSTYNEQFF.

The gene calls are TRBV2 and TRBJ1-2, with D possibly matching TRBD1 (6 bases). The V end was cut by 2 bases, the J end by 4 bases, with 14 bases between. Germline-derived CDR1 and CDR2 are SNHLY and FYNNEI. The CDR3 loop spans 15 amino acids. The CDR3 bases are TGTGCCAGCAGTGAATCGGAACAGGGAGTCTATGGCTACACCTTC. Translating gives CASSESEQGVYGYTF.

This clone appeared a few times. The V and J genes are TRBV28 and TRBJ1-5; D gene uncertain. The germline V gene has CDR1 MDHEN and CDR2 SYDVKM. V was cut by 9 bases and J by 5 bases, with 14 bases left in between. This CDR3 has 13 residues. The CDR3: CARARGRDQPQHF. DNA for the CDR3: TGTGCCAGGGCACGCGGCCGTGATCAGCCCCAGCATTTT. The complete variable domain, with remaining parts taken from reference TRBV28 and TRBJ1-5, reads DVKVTQSSRYLVKRTGEKVFLECVQDMDHENMFWYRQDPGLGLRLIYFSYDVKMKEKGDIPEGYSVSREKKERFSLILESASTNQTSMYLCARARGRDQPQHFGDGTRLSIL.

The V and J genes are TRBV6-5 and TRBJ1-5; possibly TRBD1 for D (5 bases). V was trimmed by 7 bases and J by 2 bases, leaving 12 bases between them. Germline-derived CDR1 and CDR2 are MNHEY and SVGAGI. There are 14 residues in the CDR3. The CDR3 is CASKQPGGNQPQHF. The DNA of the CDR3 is TGTGCCAGCAAACAGCCGGGGGGCAATCAGCCCCAGCATTTT.

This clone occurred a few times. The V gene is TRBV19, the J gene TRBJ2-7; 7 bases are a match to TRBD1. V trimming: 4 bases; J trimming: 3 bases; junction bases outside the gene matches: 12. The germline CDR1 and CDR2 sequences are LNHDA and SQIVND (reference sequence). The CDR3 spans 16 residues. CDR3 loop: CASSSRQGLGLYEQYF. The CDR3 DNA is TGTGCCAGTAGTAGCAGACAGGGATTAGGTCTCTACGAGCAGTACTTC.

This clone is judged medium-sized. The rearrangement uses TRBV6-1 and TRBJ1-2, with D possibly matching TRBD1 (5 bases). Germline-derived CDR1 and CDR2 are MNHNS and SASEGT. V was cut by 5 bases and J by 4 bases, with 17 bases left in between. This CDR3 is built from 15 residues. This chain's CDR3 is CASSPEGGAGYGYTF. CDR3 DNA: TGTGCCAGCAGTCCCGAGGGAGGGGCAGGCTATGGCTACACCTTC.

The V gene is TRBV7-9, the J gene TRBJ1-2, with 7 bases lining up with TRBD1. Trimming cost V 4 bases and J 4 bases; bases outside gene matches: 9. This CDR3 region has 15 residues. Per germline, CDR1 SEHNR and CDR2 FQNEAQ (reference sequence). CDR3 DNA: TGTGCCAGCAGCTATTCCCAGGGGGAAGTCTATGGCTACACCTTC. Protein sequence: CASSYSQGEVYGYTF.

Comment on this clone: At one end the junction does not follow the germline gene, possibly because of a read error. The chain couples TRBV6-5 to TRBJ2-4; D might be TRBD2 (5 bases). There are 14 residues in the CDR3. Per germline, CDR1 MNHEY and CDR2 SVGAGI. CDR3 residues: CASRLSLAKNSQYF. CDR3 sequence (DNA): TGTGCCAGCAGGCTCTCCCTAGCCAAAAACAGTCAGTACTTC.

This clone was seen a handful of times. The DNA of the CDR3 is TGTGCCAGCAGTACAGGGTCCGCGTATCTTCAGCCCCAGCATTTT. This encodes CASSTGSAYLQPQHF. V and J are TRBV28 and TRBJ1-5; D may be TRBD1 (6 bases). This CDR3 is 15 amino acids long. The V gene lost 5 bases and the J gene lost 6 bases, with 17 bases spanning the gap. CDR1 and CDR2 (germline): MDHEN, SYDVKM.

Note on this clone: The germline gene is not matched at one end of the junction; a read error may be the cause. Here the CDR3 reads CASSIARGGWISGANGLTF. As DNA, the CDR3 is TGTGCCAGTAGTATAGCCCGCGGAGGGTGGATCTCTGGGGCCAACGGCCTGACTTTC. The chain employs TRBV19 and TRBJ2-6, with D perhaps TRBD2 (6 bases). The CDR3 is 19 amino acids. Germline CDR1 and CDR2: LNHDA and SQIVND (reference sequence).

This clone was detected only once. For the CDR3, the DNA is TGTGCCACAGAAAGCACAGGGAGAGGGGCCCAGCATTTT. Translating gives CATESTGRGAQHF. The V gene is TRBV10-3, the J gene TRBJ1-5; a possible D gene is TRBD1 (6 bases). V dropped 10 bases and J dropped 11 bases, with 21 bases sitting between them. The CDR3 totals 13 residues. Germline lookup yields CDR1 ENHRY and CDR2 SYGVKD.

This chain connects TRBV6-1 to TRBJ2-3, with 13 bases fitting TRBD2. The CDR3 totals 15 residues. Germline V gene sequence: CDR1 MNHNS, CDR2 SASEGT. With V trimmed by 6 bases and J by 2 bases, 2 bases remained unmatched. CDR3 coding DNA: TGTGCCAGCAGAGGGACTAGCGGGAACACAGATACGCAGTATTTT. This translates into CASRGTSGNTDTQYF.